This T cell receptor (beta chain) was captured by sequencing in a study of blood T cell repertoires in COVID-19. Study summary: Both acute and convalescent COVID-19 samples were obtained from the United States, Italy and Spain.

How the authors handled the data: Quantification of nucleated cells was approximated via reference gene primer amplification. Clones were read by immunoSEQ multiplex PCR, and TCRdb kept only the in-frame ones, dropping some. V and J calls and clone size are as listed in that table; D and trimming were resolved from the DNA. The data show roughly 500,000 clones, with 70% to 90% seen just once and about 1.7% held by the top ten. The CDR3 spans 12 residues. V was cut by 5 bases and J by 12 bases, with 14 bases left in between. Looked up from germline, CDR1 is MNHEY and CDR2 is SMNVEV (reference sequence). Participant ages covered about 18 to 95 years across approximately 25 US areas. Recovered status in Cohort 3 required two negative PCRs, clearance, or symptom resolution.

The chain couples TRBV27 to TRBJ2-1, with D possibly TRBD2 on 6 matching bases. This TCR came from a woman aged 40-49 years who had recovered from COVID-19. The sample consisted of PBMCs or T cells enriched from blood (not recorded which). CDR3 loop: CASSGPLGGQFF. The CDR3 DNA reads TGTGCCAGCAGTGGGCCCCTCGGGGGGCAGTTCTTC.